This TCR beta chain originates from a study of technical replicates of blood from a few donors (dated by TCRdb to the late 2010s). Counted from cysteine to phenylalanine, this CDR3 has 15 amino acids. Just CDR3 DNA is preserved here, 45 bases in frame from base 1. CDR1 SGDLS and CDR2 YYNGEE were looked up in the germline V gene. Trimming removed 3 bases from V and 4 bases from J; the gene matches leave 9 bases unexplained. This clone was detected a few times. What antigen it recognizes has not been identified. Within one base of it there is no much larger clone, and no base qualities were kept. The library relied on the immunoSEQ multiplex PCR assay. TCRdb took over this immuneACCESS table, retaining in-frame rearrangements with V and J assigned. Such tables are incomplete; in checked studies, under half of the missing clones stem from an unresolved V gene, and the remainder is unexplained. The sample profile shows around 100,000 clones; just over 95% of them were found once. The biggest ten clones account for 0.21% of the sample.

The chain uses TRBV9 and TRBJ1-1; 7 bases in the junction line up with TRBD1. The sequencing sample was made of T cells isolated from PBMCs. The TCR sequence derives from a human donor in good health. The CDR3 reads as follows: CASSAGMTGLTEAFF. The nucleotide sequence reads TGTGCCAGCAGCGCGGGAATGACAGGGCTCACTGAAGCTTTCTTT.